These 10 T cell receptor beta chains were sequenced from one sample in a study of CXCR4 blockade with PD-1 therapy in pancreatic cancer. TCRdb's copy holds only in-frame clones and misses some; the assay was immunoSEQ multiplex PCR. The sample includes roughly 15,000 clones, over 60% of them seen just once. Sample: tumor tissue. The receptor source for this set is a human donor with pancreatic ductal adenocarcinoma.

This rearrangement joins TRBV25-1 to TRBJ2-1, with D tentatively TRBD2 (6 bases). Between the trimmed V and J ends, which lost 2 bases and 3 bases, there was a span of 17 bases. This CDR3 is 17 amino acids long. Germline CDR1 reads MGHDK; CDR2 reads SYGVNS. CDR3 in amino acids: CASSEAEGGEVYNEQFF. The CDR3 DNA follows: TGTGCCAGCAGTGAAGCTGAGGGAGGTGAGGTCTACAATGAGCAGTTCTTC.

CDR3 coding DNA: TGTGCCAGCAGCTCCCCGGGCAGGCGAGGGAACACTGAAGCTTTCTTT. Translated, it gives CASSSPGRRGNTEAFF. This sequence joins TRBV28 and TRBJ1-1; D remains unclear. Germline assignment: CDR1 MDHEN and CDR2 SYDVKM. Between the trimmed V and J ends, which lost 6 bases and 1 base, there was a span of 18 bases. The CDR3 extends over 16 amino acids.

The gene calls are TRBV28 and TRBJ2-5; no clear D. V was clipped by 6 bases and J by 0 bases, with 11 bases between them. This CDR3 contains 14 residues. CDR1 is MDHEN, CDR2 SYDVKM, per germline. CDR3 protein: CASSPLSHQETQYF. The CDR3 DNA reads as TGTGCCAGCAGCCCTCTGTCGCACCAAGAGACCCAGTACTTC. Drawing the rest from reference TRBV28 and TRBJ2-5, the complete variable domain is DVKVTQSSRYLVKRTGEKVFLECVQDMDHENMFWYRQDPGLGLRLIYFSYDVKMKEKGDIPEGYSVSREKKERFSLILESASTNQTSMYLCASSPLSHQETQYFGPGTRLLVL.

The V call is TRBV28, the J call TRBJ2-2; D uncertain. The CDR3 has 12 residues. Germline V lookup: CDR1 MDHEN, CDR2 SYDVKM. V lost 5 bases to trimming and J lost 1 base, with 2 bases between them. The CDR3 bases are TGTGCCAGCAGTCAGAACACCGGGGAGCTGTTTTTT. It translates to CASSQNTGELFF.

The rearrangement joins TRBV1 to TRBJ2-1; the table's D call, TRBD1, has no DNA check behind it. TRBV1 is termed a pseudogene. CDR3 size: 15 residues. The CDR3 protein is CASSQDGRQGDEQFF. Here the CDR3 DNA reads TGCGCCAGCAGCCAAGACGGGCGACAGGGAGATGAGCAGTTCTTC.

This chain connects TRBV19 to TRBJ1-2; 9 bases are shared with TRBD1. Germline V CDR1 and CDR2: LNHDA, SQIVND (reference sequence). Trimming removed 10 bases from V and 8 bases from J; junction bases left unmatched: 14. This CDR3 is built from 14 residues. The CDR3 is CAIRTGDVLGGYTF. CDR3 nucleotides: TGTGCCATCCGGACAGGGGACGTCTTAGGAGGCTACACCTTC.

V usage is TRBV6-8 and J usage is TRBJ1-4; 7 bases match TRBD1. The CDR3 covers 13 residues. The germline V gene has CDR1 MNHGY and CDR2 SAAAGT. V shed 8 bases, J shed 6 bases, and the junction held 6 bases outside the gene matches. The CDR3 sequence: CASSTGRDEKLFF. The CDR3 bases are TGTGCCAGCTCGACAGGGCGGGATGAAAAACTGTTTTTT.

This chain uses TRBV15 with TRBJ1-5, with 7 nucleotides matching TRBD1. CDR1 is LNHNV and CDR2 is YYDKDF in the germline V gene (reference sequence). Trimming at V came to 0 bases and at J to 9 bases, leaving 11 bases not matched to a gene. CDR3 length: 16 residues. The CDR3 DNA follows: TGTGCCACCAGCAGAGATCCGGACAGGAGTCGTCTGCCCCAGCATTTT. Protein sequence: CATSRDPDRSRLPQHF.

The chain employs TRBV5-1 and TRBJ1-1; D gene uncertain. Germline values: CDR1 SGHRS, CDR2 YFSETQ. This CDR3 is 14 amino acids long. V was trimmed by 0 bases and J by 1 base, leaving 7 bases between them. The CDR3 DNA reads TGCGCCAGCAGCTTGGACTGGACGAACACTGAAGCTTTCTTT. It encodes CASSLDWTNTEAFF.

The V call is TRBV25-1, the J call TRBJ1-1; 8 bases are a match to TRBD1. Trimming cost V 5 bases and J 2 bases; bases outside gene matches: 7. Germline CDR1 and CDR2: MGHDK and SYGVNS. CDR3 size: 15 residues. This CDR3 is CASSSKGQGNTEAFF. The CDR3 DNA reads as TGTGCCAGCAGTTCAAAAGGACAGGGCAACACTGAAGCTTTCTTT. Supplemented by reference TRBV25-1 and TRBJ1-1, the full variable domain reads EADIYQTPRYLVIGTGKKITLECSQTMGHDKMYWYQQDPGMELHLIHYSYGVNSTEKGDLSSESTVSRIRTEHFPLTLESARPSHTSQYLCASSSKGQGNTEAFFGQGTRLTVV.